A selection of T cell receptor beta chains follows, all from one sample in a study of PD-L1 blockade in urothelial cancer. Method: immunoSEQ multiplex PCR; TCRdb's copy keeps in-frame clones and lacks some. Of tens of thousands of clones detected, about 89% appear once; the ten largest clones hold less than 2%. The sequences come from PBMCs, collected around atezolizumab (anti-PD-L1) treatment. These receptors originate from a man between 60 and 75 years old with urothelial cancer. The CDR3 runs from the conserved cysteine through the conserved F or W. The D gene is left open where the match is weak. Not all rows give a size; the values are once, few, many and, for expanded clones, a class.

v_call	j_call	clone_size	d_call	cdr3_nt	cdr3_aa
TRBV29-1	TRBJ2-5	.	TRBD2	TGCAGCGCAACTTCCGGGACTAGCGGACCGGGTGGGGAGACCCAGTACTTC	CSATSGTSGPGGETQYF
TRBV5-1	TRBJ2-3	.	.	TGCGCCAGCAGAATGATCGGGGATACGCAGTATTTT	CASRMIGDTQYF
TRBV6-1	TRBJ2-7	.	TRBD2	TGTGCCAGCAGTGCTGGCGGGAGGATGGACGAGCAGTACTTC	CASSAGGRMDEQYF
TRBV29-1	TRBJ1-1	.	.	TGCAGCGTTGAAGTTGACAGCCGAAAGAACACTGAAGCTTTCTTT	CSVEVDSRKNTEAFF
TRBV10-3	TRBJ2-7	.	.	TGTGCCATCAGTGTTCTTGCGGACTTGTCCTACGAGCAGTACTTC	CAISVLADLSYEQYF
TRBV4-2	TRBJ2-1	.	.	TGTGCCAGCAGCCAACAACTAGCCTATGAGCAGTTCTTC	CASSQQLAYEQFF
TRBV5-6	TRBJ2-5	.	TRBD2	TGTGCCAGCAGCTTGATTATGCTAGCGGGAGTAGAGACCCAGTACTTC	CASSLIMLAGVETQYF
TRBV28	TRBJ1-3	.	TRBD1	TGTGCCAGCAGTTTATTGGACAGGTTACACTCTGGAAACACCATATATTTT	CASSLLDRLHSGNTIYF
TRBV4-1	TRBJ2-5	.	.	TGCGCCAGCAGCCAAGAATGGGCAGGATTGGAGACCCAGTACTTC	CASSQEWAGLETQYF
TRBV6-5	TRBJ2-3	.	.	TGTGCCAGCAGTTACTCCCACACAGATACGCAGTATTTT	CASSYSHTDTQYF
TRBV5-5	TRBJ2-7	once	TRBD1	TGTGCCAGCAGGGACAGGGGGCTTGGAGGGTACGAGCAGTACTTC	CASRDRGLGGYEQYF
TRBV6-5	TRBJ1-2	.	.	TGTGCCAGCAGAAACACGCATTACTATGGCTACACCTTC	CASRNTHYYGYTF
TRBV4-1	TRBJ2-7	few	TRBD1	TGCGCCAGCAGCCCGGGACAGGGGGCCTATTCCTACGAGCAGTACTTC	CASSPGQGAYSYEQYF
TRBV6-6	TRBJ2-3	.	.	TGTGCCAGCAGTCGACCCGGGTCAGATACGCAGTATTTT	CASSRPGSDTQYF
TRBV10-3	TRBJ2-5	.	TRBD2	TGTGCCATCAGATCGGGACTAGCGGAGACCCAGTACTTC	CAIRSGLAETQYF
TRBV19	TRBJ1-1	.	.	TGTGCCAGTAGTATGTCAGGCTGGGACACTGAAGCTTTCTTT	CASSMSGWDTEAFF
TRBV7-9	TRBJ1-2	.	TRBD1	TGTGCCAGCAGCCCTGGACAGGGTGGCTATGGCTACACCTTC	CASSPGQGGYGYTF
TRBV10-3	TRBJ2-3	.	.	TGTGCCATCAGTGTAGGTAGCGGAGTTAGCACAGATACGCAGTATTTT	CAISVGSGVSTDTQYF
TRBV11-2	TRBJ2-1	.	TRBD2	TGTGCCAGCAGACCACCGGGACTAGAAGGCAATGAGCAGTTCTTC	CASRPPGLEGNEQFF
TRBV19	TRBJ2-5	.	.	TGTGCCAGTAGTATAGGTGGTAGCGGCTTACGGGAGACCCAGTACTTC	CASSIGGSGLRETQYF
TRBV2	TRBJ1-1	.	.	TGTGCCAGCACCTTACGGGGGGGAGAGGCCACTGAAGCTTTCTTT	CASTLRGGEATEAFF
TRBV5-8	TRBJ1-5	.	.	TGTGCCAGCAGCAAAACAGGGTTTGGGCCCCAGCATTTT	CASSKTGFGPQHF
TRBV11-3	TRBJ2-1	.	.	TGTGCCAGCAGCCAGAAGGGGAATGAGCAGTTCTTC	CASSQKGNEQFF
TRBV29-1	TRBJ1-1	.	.	TGCAGCGTTATTCGGAGCGACTACCACACTGAAGCTTTCTTT	CSVIRSDYHTEAFF
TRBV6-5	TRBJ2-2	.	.	TGTGCCAGCAGTTACTCGAGGGGGACCGGGGAGCTGTTTTTT	CASSYSRGTGELFF
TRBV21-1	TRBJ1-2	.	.	TGTGCCAGCAGCAGGGGGACAGGGGCGGTTGGCTACACCTTC	CASSRGTGAVGYTF
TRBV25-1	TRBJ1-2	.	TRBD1	TGTGCCAGCAGTGTGACAGGGCTCAACTATGGCTACACCTTC	CASSVTGLNYGYTF
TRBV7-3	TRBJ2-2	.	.	TGTGCCAGCAGCTTGGCCAGTCATAACACCGGGGAGCTGTTTTTT	CASSLASHNTGELFF
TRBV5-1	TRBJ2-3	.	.	TGCGCCAGCAGCTCCAGCGGGCGCACAGATACGCAGTATTTT	CASSSSGRTDTQYF
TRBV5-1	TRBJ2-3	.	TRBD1	TGCGCCAGCAGCTCTTACAGGGGATCTAGCACAGATACGCAGTATTTT	CASSSYRGSSTDTQYF
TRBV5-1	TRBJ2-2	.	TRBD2	TGCGCCAGCAGTTTACTAGCGGGGGCAGGGACCGGGGAGCTGTTTTTT	CASSLLAGAGTGELFF
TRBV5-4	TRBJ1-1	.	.	TGTGCCAGCAGCTTGGACAGACTGAACACTGAAGCTTTCTTT	CASSLDRLNTEAFF